These T cell receptor beta chains were read from a single sample in a study of T-cell memory formation after mild COVID-19. One entry per CDR3 protein results from TCRdb running MiXCR on the 5' RACE reads. There are more than 55,000 distinct CDR3 sequences in the sample; over 7.5% occur only once, and more than 0.95% lies in the top ten. Sequencing was performed on PBMCs or a T cell subset sorted from them (not recorded which). These TCRs come from a man between 18 and 35 years old who had mild COVID-19 (a few samples of this study predate the infection). Cell type and time point are not known. Both conserved end residues are part of each CDR3. The D gene is left open where the match is weak.

J gene	D gene	V gene	CDR3 protein
TRBJ1-5	TRBD1	TRBV19	CASSGTGDQPQHF
TRBJ1-3	-	TRBV10-3	CAISERGRFSGNAIYF
TRBJ1-2	-	TRBV19	CASNPPQGYGYTF
TRBJ2-3	-	TRBV5-6	CASSLDRTDTQYF
TRBJ2-6	-	TRBV12-3/TRBV12-4	CASSLEGANVLTF
TRBJ2-5	-	TRBV5-1	CASSMMGERKETQYF
TRBJ2-2	-	TRBV10-1	CASSEGKVARARANTGELFF
TRBJ2-1	-	TRBV7-2	CASSLAEYNEQFF
TRBJ1-3	-	TRBV12-3/TRBV12-4	CASRATGSSGNTIYF
TRBJ2-1	-	TRBV5-8	CASSFPLGFNEQFF